This T cell receptor beta chain was retrieved from a study of OX40 agonist ivuxolimab in advanced cancers. For the study at large: Patients enrolled in dose escalation were diagnosed with hepatocellular carcinoma, melanoma, renal cell or head and neck cancer.

Points from the study as a whole: Among the lowest levels of clonal expansion were found in partial responders at 0.1-3.0 mg/kg.

Trimming removed 7 bases at V and 5 bases at J, with 14 bases between. CDR1 and CDR2 (germline): SEHNR, FQNEAQ (reference sequence). CDR3 length: 14 residues. Assay used: immunoSEQ multiplex PCR; TCRdb lists only in-frame clones, some missing. The table has about 80,000 clones, approximately 95% seen once. As regards this clone: Its antigen remains unidentified.

This clonotype originated in an adult with an advanced solid tumor such as melanoma, head and neck, liver or kidney cancer. Sequenced here: CD4+ or CD8+ T cells sorted from blood, sampled in a trial of the OX40 agonist ivuxolimab. The rearrangement links TRBV7-9 to TRBJ2-2; no definite D call. In DNA form, the CDR3 reads TGTGCCAGCACTCCCAATAGCAGAACCGGGGAGCTGTTTTTT. Amino acid sequence: CASTPNSRTGELFF.